A selection of T cell receptor beta chains follows, all from one sample in a study of cytomegalovirus exposure and HLA in healthy donors. Clones were read by immunoSEQ multiplex PCR, and TCRdb kept only the in-frame ones, dropping some. This table holds 130,000 or so clones, approximately 78% found once. The material sequenced was PBMCs. The receptors derive from a man aged 35 to 55 in good health and CMV-seronegative. The CDR3 runs from the conserved cysteine through the conserved F or W. D genes are given only for firm matches. Size tells how often a clone was seen (once, few, many) or the class of an expanded clone, and some rows leave it out.

j_call v_call d_call clone_size cdr3_aa cdr3_nt
TRBJ1-6 TRBV2 TRBD1 . CASSRDRGNSPLHF TGTGCCAGCAGTCGGGACAGGGGTAATTCACCCCTCCACTTT
TRBJ1-1 TRBV5-1 TRBD1 once CASSLQGRGTEAFF TGCGCCAGCAGCTTACAGGGGCGTGGTACTGAAGCTTTCTTT
TRBJ1-1 TRBV6-5 . . CASSPRFEFGTEAFF TGTGCCAGCAGTCCCCGGTTTGAGTTCGGCACTGAAGCTTTCTTT
TRBJ2-7 TRBV6-5 . . CASSYLQGGTYEQYF TGTGCCAGCAGTTACTTACAGGGTGGAACCTACGAGCAGTACTTC
TRBJ1-1 TRBV4-3 . . CASSQGGGVAGAFF TGCGCCAGCAGCCAAGGCGGGGGGGTGGCCGGAGCTTTCTTT
TRBJ1-1 TRBV14 . . CASSPGRGTLAGTEAFF TGTGCCAGCAGCCCCGGGAGGGGGACCCTCGCCGGCACTGAAGCTTTCTTT
TRBJ2-3 TRBV5-4 TRBD2 . CASSLGPLLADDTQYF TGTGCCAGCAGCTTGGGACCCTTACTAGCGGATGATACGCAGTATTTT
TRBJ1-5 TRBV2 . . CASRVEGGSNQPQHF TGTGCCAGCAGGGTGGAGGGAGGTAGCAATCAGCCCCAGCATTTT
TRBJ1-6 TRBV15 . . CATSRVSSYNSPLHF TGTGCCACCAGCAGAGTTAGCTCCTATAATTCACCCCTCCACTTT
TRBJ2-7 TRBV13 . . CASSLGTLRSYEQYF TGTGCCAGCAGCTTAGGGACTCTTCGTTCCTACGAGCAGTACTTC
TRBJ2-7 TRBV7-8 TRBD1 . CASSLVGGQGATYEQYF TGTGCCAGCAGCTTAGTCGGCGGACAGGGGGCTACCTACGAGCAGTACTTC
TRBJ2-3 TRBV9 TRBD2 . CASSVALASGSTDTQYF TGTGCCAGCAGCGTAGCTTTGGCTAGCGGGAGCACAGATACGCAGTATTTT
TRBJ2-2 TRBV7-2 TRBD2 . CASRGIAGVNTGELFF TGTGCCAGCAGAGGAATAGCGGGGGTGAACACCGGGGAGCTGTTTTTT
TRBJ2-2 TRBV2 . . CASGGGELFF TGTGCCAGCGGCGGCGGGGAGCTGTTTTTT
TRBJ1-2 TRBV7-9 . . CASSPQYSRGYTF TGTGCCAGCAGCCCTCAATATAGTCGTGGCTACACCTTC
TRBJ2-3 TRBV7-7 TRBD2 . CASSVLAGGSTDTQYF TGTGCCAGCAGCGTCCTAGCGGGGGGTAGCACAGATACGCAGTATTTT
TRBJ1-3 TRBV5-6 . . CASSSGQPGNTIYF TGTGCCAGCAGCTCTGGACAGCCTGGAAACACCATATATTTT